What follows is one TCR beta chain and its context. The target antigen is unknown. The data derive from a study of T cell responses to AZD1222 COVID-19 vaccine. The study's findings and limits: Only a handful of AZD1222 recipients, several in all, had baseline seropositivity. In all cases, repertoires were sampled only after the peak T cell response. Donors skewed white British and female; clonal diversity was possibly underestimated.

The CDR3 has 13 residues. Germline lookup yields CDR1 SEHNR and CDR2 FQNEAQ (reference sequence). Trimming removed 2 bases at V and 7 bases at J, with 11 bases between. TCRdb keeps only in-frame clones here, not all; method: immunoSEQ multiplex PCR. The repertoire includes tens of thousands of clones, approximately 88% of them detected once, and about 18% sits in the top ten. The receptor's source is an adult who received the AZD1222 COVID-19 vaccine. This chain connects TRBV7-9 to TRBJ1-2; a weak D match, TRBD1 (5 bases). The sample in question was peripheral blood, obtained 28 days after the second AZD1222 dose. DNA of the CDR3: TGTGCCAGCAGCTTAAACGGGGGGGTTGGCTACACCTTC. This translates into CASSLNGGVGYTF. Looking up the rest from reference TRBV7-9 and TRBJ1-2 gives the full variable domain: DTGVSQNPRHKITKRGQNVTFRCDPISEHNRLYWYRQTLGQGPEFLTYFQNEAQLEKSRLLSDRFSAERPKGSFSTLEIQRTEQGDSAMYLCASSLNGGVGYTFGSGTRLTVV.